This T cell receptor beta chain was obtained from a study of brain T cells in children with intractable seizures. Data came from immunoSEQ multiplex PCR; TCRdb stores just in-frame clones and leaves some out. The data hold tens of thousands of clones, with just over 90% observed a single time. The CDR3 length is 14 residues. The germline V and J ends were trimmed by 7 bases and 3 bases, with 13 bases remaining between them. Germline CDR1 and CDR2: MDHEN and SYDVKM. The starting material was peripheral blood, obtained at surgery. The rearrangement uses TRBV28 and TRBJ2-1; D unclear. This TCR came from a boy under two years old with tuberous sclerosis and intractable seizures. CDR3 bases: TGTGCCAGCACCAGCGCCCTGGGCTACAATGAGCAGTTCTTC. Its protein product is CASTSALGYNEQFF.